This T cell receptor beta chain was recovered during a study of memory CD4+ T cells and cytomegalovirus serostatus. Study results and limitations: Suggested: most of the CMV-linked TCR signature lies in CD4+ memory cells.

Concerning this clone: Antigen specificity is unknown.

TCRdb keeps only in-frame clones here, not all; method: immunoSEQ multiplex PCR. The sample records about 25,000 clones, more than 60% being singletons. Single viable CD3+CD4+CD8-CD45RO+ cells were sorted as the memory CD4+ T cells. V lost 2 bases, J lost 5 bases, and 6 bases stayed unmatched. This CDR3 is 15 amino acids long. Germline V gives CDR1 LGHNA, CDR2 YNFKEQ. The J gene is TRBJ2-5, the V gene TRBV4-2; 9 bases line up with TRBD2. The TCR sequence derives from an adult in good health and CMV-seronegative. Source material: memory CD4+ T cells from blood. CDR3 sequence reads: CASSQLSGGMETQYF. CDR3 bases: TGTGCCAGCAGCCAACTCAGCGGGGGGATGGAGACCCAGTACTTC.